The 25 T cell receptor beta chains given below trace back to one sample, sequenced in a study of cytomegalovirus exposure and HLA in healthy donors. The method was immunoSEQ multiplex PCR; TCRdb's version includes in-frame clones alone and lacks a portion of them. The sample includes around 300,000 clones, more than 75% of them seen just once. The material sequenced was PBMCs. These receptors were collected from a woman younger than 35 in good health and CMV-seronegative.

This sequence joins TRBV7-2 and TRBJ2-7; TRBD2 matches at 9 bases. The CDR3 spans 15 residues. In germline, CDR1 is SGHTA, CDR2 FQGNSA. Unmatched junction bases numbered 8, after V lost 1 base and J lost 7 bases. For the CDR3, the DNA is TGTGCCAGCAGCTTAGATAGCGGGAGACGGGGGGAGCAGTACTTC. This sequence encodes CASSLDSGRRGEQYF.

The gene calls are TRBV29-1 and TRBJ2-1; 13 bases map to TRBD2. The junction had 6 bases not matched to a gene; V was cut back by 3 bases and J by 7 bases. The CDR3 extends over 15 amino acids. The germline gives CDR1 SQVTM, CDR2 ANQGSEA. The chain's CDR3 is CSVDSKLAGGNEQFF. CDR3 DNA: TGCAGCGTTGATTCCAAACTAGCGGGAGGGAATGAGCAGTTCTTC.

The rearrangement uses TRBV28 and TRBJ1-2; no reliable D call. Germline V gene lookup returns CDR1 MDHEN and CDR2 SYDVKM. The CDR3 runs to 16 residues. V was shortened by 3 bases and J by 2 bases, with 16 bases between the two germline ends. The CDR3 here is CASSLSPYKTNYGYTF. For the CDR3, the DNA is TGTGCCAGCAGTTTGTCCCCTTACAAAACCAACTATGGCTACACCTTC.

The CDR3 loop is CASSRQAGGPPYNEQFF. CDR3 DNA: TGCGCCAGCAGCCGACAAGCGGGAGGGCCCCCCTACAATGAGCAGTTCTTC. The J gene is TRBJ2-1, the V gene TRBV4-3; 10 bases map to TRBD2. With V trimmed by 4 bases and J by 2 bases, 8 bases remained unmatched. There are 17 residues in the CDR3. Germline CDR1 reads LGHNA; CDR2 reads YSLEER.

This clone was seen once. The rearrangement uses TRBV9 and TRBJ2-5; TRBD1 is a possible D gene (6 bases). Trimming left V 3 bases short and J 5 bases short, with 14 bases between. Germline-derived CDR1 and CDR2 are SGDLS and YYNGEE. The CDR3 has 14 amino acids. Here the CDR3 reads CASSAKTGGETQYF. Written as DNA, the CDR3 is TGTGCCAGCAGCGCCAAGACAGGCGGGGAGACCCAGTACTTC.

The chain combines TRBV6-5 with TRBJ1-2; D is perhaps TRBD1 (6 bases). CDR3 length: 13 amino acids. Germline CDR1 and CDR2: MNHEY and SVGAGI. V lost 5 bases, J lost 11 bases, and 18 bases lay in between. The CDR3 loop is CASSNRDTTKYTF. The CDR3 DNA follows: TGTGCCAGCAGTAACCGGGACACAACCAAATACACCTTC.

The genes are TRBV5-1 and TRBJ2-7; TRBD1 matches 8 bases. This CDR3 contains 15 residues. Per the germline V gene, CDR1 is SGHRS and CDR2 is YFSETQ. The junction had 6 bases not matched to a gene; V was cut back by 4 bases and J by 0 bases. The CDR3 nucleotides are TGCGCCAGCAGCGGTACAGGGGGAAGCTCCTACGAGCAGTACTTC. This translates into CASSGTGGSSYEQYF.

The rearrangement links TRBV18 to TRBJ1-1; possibly TRBD1 for D (5 bases). CDR1 is KGHSH, CDR2 LQKENI, per germline. This CDR3 is 15 amino acids long. The V end was cut by 0 bases, the J end by 5 bases, with 13 bases between. The CDR3 nucleotides are TGTGCCAGCTCACCACCGATGGGGGGGTCGACTGAAGCTTTCTTT. Its protein product is CASSPPMGGSTEAFF.

V usage is TRBV29-1 and J usage is TRBJ2-7; 10 bases agree with TRBD1. After removal of 6 bases from V and 3 bases from J, the junction contained 8 bases not matched to a gene. The CDR3 contains 14 residues. CDR1 is SQVTM and CDR2 is ANQGSEA in the germline V gene. Written as DNA, the CDR3 is TGCAGCGTCGTGGGGACAGGGGATTACTACGAGCAGTACTTC. As protein: CSVVGTGDYYEQYF.

The V gene is TRBV6-1, the J gene TRBJ2-7; 9 bases fit TRBD1. Losses at the gene ends were 6 bases for V and 6 bases for J; bases not matched to a gene: 9. Germline-derived CDR1 and CDR2 are MNHNS and SASEGT. The CDR3 loop spans 14 amino acids. The CDR3 nucleotides read TGTGCCAGCAGACCCGGGACAGGGTCCGGCGAGCAGTACTTC. Translated: CASRPGTGSGEQYF.

This chain uses TRBV6-1 with TRBJ2-5, with 9 bases fitting TRBD2. The CDR3 is 15 amino acids. The ends lost 6 bases at V and 5 bases at J; junction bases unmatched: 10. CDR1 MNHNS and CDR2 SASEGT come from the germline V gene. CDR3 sequence (DNA): TGTGCCAGCAGCCCCTCTAGCGGGATATCGGAGACCCAGTACTTC. Translation gives CASSPSSGISETQYF.

The chain combines TRBV5-1 with TRBJ2-2; 11 positions match TRBD2. CDR1 SGHRS and CDR2 YFSETQ come from the germline V gene. CDR3 length: 16 amino acids. Trimming removed 1 base from V and 5 bases from J; junction bases left unmatched: 4. The CDR3 DNA reads TGCGCCAGCAGCTTGAGGACTAGCGGGTTAACCGGGGAGCTGTTTTTT. Its protein product is CASSLRTSGLTGELFF.

This clone appeared a single time. This rearrangement joins TRBV11-2 to TRBJ2-5, with D possibly being TRBD2 (5 bases). V lost 0 bases to trimming and J lost 2 bases, with 10 bases between them. Germline V gene sequence: CDR1 SGHAT, CDR2 FQNNGV. This CDR3 has 15 residues. DNA of the CDR3: TGTGCCAGCAGCTTAGATGGACTGAGTCAAGAGACCCAGTACTTC. The encoded protein is CASSLDGLSQETQYF. The complete variable domain, with remaining parts taken from reference TRBV11-2 and TRBJ2-5, reads EAGVAQSPRYKIIEKRQSVAFWCNPISGHATLYWYQQILGQGPKLLIQFQNNGVVDDSQLPKDRFSAERLKGVDSTLKIQPAKLEDSAVYLCASSLDGLSQETQYFGPGTRLLVL.

This clone was seen only once. The chain carries TRBV28 and TRBJ1-5; possible D gene TRBD1, 5 bases. CDR1 and CDR2 from the germline V gene are MDHEN and SYDVKM. The CDR3 loop spans 15 amino acids. Between the trimmed V and J ends, which lost 6 bases and 8 bases, there was a span of 20 bases. The CDR3 nucleotides are TGTGCCAGCAGCCCTCCCCCTGGGGGGGTAGAGCCCCAGCATTTT. Translation gives CASSPPPGGVEPQHF.

The rearrangement uses TRBV2 and TRBJ1-1; TRBD1 is a possible D gene (6 bases). Germline V gene data show CDR1 as SNHLY and CDR2 as FYNNEI. With 5 bases removed from V and 1 base from J, the gap between germline ends came to 20 bases. The CDR3 sequence is 17 residues long. In nucleotides, the CDR3 is TGTGCCAGCAGTCGACAGGAAACTACGAGACGGAACACTGAAGCTTTCTTT. Its translation is CASSRQETTRRNTEAFF.

This clone appeared a few times. The DNA for the CDR3 is TGCGCCAGCAGCTTGACGACAGGGGGCGACTATGGCTACACCTTC. Translated: CASSLTTGGDYGYTF. The chain has TRBV5-1 and TRBJ1-2; 10 bases line up with TRBD1. CDR3 length: 15 residues. The J segment lost 3 bases and the V segment lost 1 base, leaving 3 bases of the junction unmatched. Germline values: CDR1 SGHRS, CDR2 YFSETQ.

The CDR3 DNA reads as TGTGCCAGCAGACAGCGGGAGGGCCTCTACAATGAGCAGTTCTTC. Translated: CASRQREGLYNEQFF. This sequence joins TRBV28 and TRBJ2-1, with 10 bases aligning to TRBD2. The V segment lost 6 bases and the J segment 3 bases; nucleotides outside the gene matches: 5. Germline loops: CDR1 MDHEN, CDR2 SYDVKM. The CDR3 totals 15 residues.

The rearrangement uses TRBV28 and TRBJ1-5; maybe TRBD1 (5 bases). Trimming shortened V by 6 bases and J by 1 base, and 13 bases separated the two germline ends. Germline assignment: CDR1 MDHEN and CDR2 SYDVKM. This CDR3 comprises 15 residues. The CDR3 region is CASSRIQGSNQPQHF. The CDR3 DNA reads TGTGCCAGCAGCCGGATTCAGGGAAGCAATCAGCCCCAGCATTTT.

This clone was detected only once. This chain uses TRBV6-5 with TRBJ2-3; 9 bases are shared with TRBD2. The CDR3 is made up of 14 amino acids. Germline V gene lookup returns CDR1 MNHEY and CDR2 SVGAGI. Trimming removed 6 bases from V and 3 bases from J; junction bases left unmatched: 4. The chain's CDR3 is CASSPTSGTDTQYF. The CDR3 coding sequence is TGTGCCAGCAGCCCCACTAGCGGGACAGATACGCAGTATTTT.

This chain uses TRBV18 with TRBJ1-1; D remains ambiguous. V lost 3 bases and J 1 base, leaving 12 bases between the germline ends. Germline V gene sequence: CDR1 KGHSH, CDR2 LQKENI. The CDR3 sequence is 15 residues long. The chain's CDR3 is CASSPIETRNTEAFF. For the CDR3, the DNA is TGTGCCAGCTCACCGATCGAGACAAGGAACACTGAAGCTTTCTTT. The entire variable domain, with the rest obtained from reference TRBV18 and TRBJ1-1, is as follows: NAGVMQNPRHLVRRRGQEARLRCSPMKGHSHVYWYRQLPEEGLKFMVYLQKENIIDESGMPKERFSAEFPKEGPSILRIQQVVRGDSAAYFCASSPIETRNTEAFFGQGTRLTVV.

This clone was seen only a few times. The chain combines TRBV6-1 with TRBJ1-5; D perhaps matches TRBD1 (6 bases). Germline V gene data show CDR1 as MNHNS and CDR2 as SASEGT. The CDR3 has 14 amino acids. V dropped 6 bases and J dropped 6 bases, with 15 bases sitting between them. The CDR3 region has the DNA TGTGCCAGCAGCCTCAACAGGGATGGTCAGCCCCAGCATTTT. Its translation is CASSLNRDGQPQHF.

The chain carries TRBV27 and TRBJ1-2; the D is unclear. The CDR3 length is 13 residues. Germline assignment: CDR1 MNHEY and CDR2 SMNVEV (reference sequence). V lost 6 bases to trimming and J lost 4 bases, with 12 bases between them. The CDR3 loop reads CASRDTEFYGYTF. The CDR3 nucleotides are TGTGCCAGCAGAGACACAGAATTCTATGGCTACACCTTC.

The chain has TRBV6-1 and TRBJ2-7; tentative D call: TRBD2 (9 bases). The CDR3 totals 17 residues. Germline lookup yields CDR1 MNHNS and CDR2 SASEGT. V was shortened by 2 bases and J by 4 bases, with 21 bases between the two germline ends. CDR3: CASSERGASGTGYEQYF. The DNA of the CDR3 is TGTGCCAGCAGTGAAAGGGGAGCTAGCGGGACAGGATACGAGCAGTACTTC.

The V gene is TRBV15, the J gene TRBJ2-5; 12 positions match TRBD2. V lost 8 bases to trimming and J lost 5 bases; unmatched junction nucleotides: 18. This CDR3 is built from 18 residues. Germline loops: CDR1 LNHNV, CDR2 YYDKDF (reference sequence). The CDR3 loop is CATAGGLAGPQTRETQYF. The CDR3 DNA reads as TGTGCCACCGCCGGAGGACTAGCGGGACCACAAACACGGGAGACCCAGTACTTC.

This clone showed up just a few times. The chain joins TRBV27 to TRBJ2-1; perhaps TRBD2 as D (5 bases). The germline CDR1 and CDR2 sequences are MNHEY and SMNVEV (reference sequence). Trimming removed 5 bases from V and 10 bases from J, with 12 bases in between. The CDR3 sequence is 12 residues long. The CDR3 nucleotides read TGTGCCAGCAGTCTGGGTCGGGGAGAGCAGTTCTTC. This sequence encodes CASSLGRGEQFF.